The clone carrying this TCR beta chain was seen repeatedly, ten times or more. From around 18,000 to 910,000 sorted cells, naive CD8 libraries were generated with 10%, 30% or 50% RNA. TCRdb processed the PCR reads anew with MiXCR; each CDR3 protein has one entry. The table has about 320,000 distinct CDR3 sequences, roughly a quarter seen once. Germline CDR1 and CDR2: MGHRA and YSYEKL. V lost 1 base to trimming and J lost 7 bases, with 14 bases between them. This CDR3 comprises 14 residues. This specimen comes from a study of molecular identifiers for immune sequencing clone quantification. The TCR sequence derives from a human donor in good health. Some libraries in this study had Jurkat cell RNA spiked in. The sample taken for sequencing was naive CD8+ T cells from blood, with Jurkat cell RNA spiked in. Specified subset: FACS-sorted CD8+CD4-CCR7+CD45RA+ naive T cells. The chain uses TRBV4-1 and TRBJ2-7, with a tentative D call TRBD2 (5 bases). The DNA for the CDR3 is TGCGCCAGCAGCCAAGTTTTCGGGGTAAGGGAGCAGTACTTC. Protein sequence: CASSQVFGVREQYF.